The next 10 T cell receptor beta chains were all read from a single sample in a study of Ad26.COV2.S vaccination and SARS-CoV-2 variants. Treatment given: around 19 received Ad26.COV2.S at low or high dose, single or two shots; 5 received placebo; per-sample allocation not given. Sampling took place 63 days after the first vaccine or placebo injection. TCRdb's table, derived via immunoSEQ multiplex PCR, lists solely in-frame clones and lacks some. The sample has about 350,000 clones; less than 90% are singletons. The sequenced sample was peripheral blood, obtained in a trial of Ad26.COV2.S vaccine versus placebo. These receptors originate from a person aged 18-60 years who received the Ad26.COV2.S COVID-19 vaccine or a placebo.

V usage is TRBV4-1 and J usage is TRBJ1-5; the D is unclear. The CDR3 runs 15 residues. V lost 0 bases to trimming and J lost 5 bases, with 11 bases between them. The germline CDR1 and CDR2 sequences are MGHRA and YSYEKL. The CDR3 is CASSQEPGIYQPQHF. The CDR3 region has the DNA TGCGCCAGCAGCCAAGAGCCCGGGATTTATCAGCCCCAGCATTTT.

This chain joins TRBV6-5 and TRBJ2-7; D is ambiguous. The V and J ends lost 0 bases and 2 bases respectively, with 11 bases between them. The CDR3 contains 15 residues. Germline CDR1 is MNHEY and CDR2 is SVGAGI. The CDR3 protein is CASSYSPGRTYEQYF. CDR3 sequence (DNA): TGTGCCAGCAGTTACTCCCCCGGCCGGACCTACGAGCAGTACTTC.

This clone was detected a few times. The CDR3 DNA follows: TGTGCCAGCTCAGTGGGACAGTATAATTCACCCCTCCACTTT. Translated, it gives CASSVGQYNSPLHF. The chain uses TRBV18 and TRBJ1-6, with 7 nucleotides matching TRBD1. The length of the CDR3 is 14 residues. The V and J ends lost 5 bases and 4 bases, in that order; junction bases with no gene match: 2. Germline assignment: CDR1 KGHSH and CDR2 LQKENI.

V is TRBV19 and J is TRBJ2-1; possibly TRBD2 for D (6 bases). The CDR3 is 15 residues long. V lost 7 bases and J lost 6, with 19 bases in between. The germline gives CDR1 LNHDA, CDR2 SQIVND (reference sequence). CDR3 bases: TGTGCCAGTACCCGGGCGGTACGGGGGATCAATGAGCAGTTCTTC. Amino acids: CASTRAVRGINEQFF.

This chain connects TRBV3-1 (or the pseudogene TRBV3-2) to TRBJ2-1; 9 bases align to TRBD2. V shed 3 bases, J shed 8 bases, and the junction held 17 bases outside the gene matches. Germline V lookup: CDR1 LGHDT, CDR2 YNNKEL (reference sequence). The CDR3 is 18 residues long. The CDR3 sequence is CASSHKGGVVAGGHEQFF. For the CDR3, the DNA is TGTGCCAGCAGCCACAAGGGAGGGGTCGTGGCGGGAGGGCATGAGCAGTTCTTC.

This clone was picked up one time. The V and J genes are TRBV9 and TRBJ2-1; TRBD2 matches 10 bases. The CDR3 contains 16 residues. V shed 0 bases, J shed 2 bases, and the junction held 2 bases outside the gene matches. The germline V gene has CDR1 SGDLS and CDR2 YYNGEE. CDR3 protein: CASSVGSGGAYNEQFF. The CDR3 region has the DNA TGTGCCAGCAGCGTAGGAAGCGGGGGGGCCTACAATGAGCAGTTCTTC.

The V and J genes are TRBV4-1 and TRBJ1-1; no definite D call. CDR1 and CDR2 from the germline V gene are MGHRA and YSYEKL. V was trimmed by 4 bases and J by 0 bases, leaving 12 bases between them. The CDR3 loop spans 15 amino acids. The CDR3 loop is CASSLSDDMNTEAFF. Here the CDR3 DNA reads TGCGCCAGCAGCCTATCGGACGACATGAACACTGAAGCTTTCTTT.

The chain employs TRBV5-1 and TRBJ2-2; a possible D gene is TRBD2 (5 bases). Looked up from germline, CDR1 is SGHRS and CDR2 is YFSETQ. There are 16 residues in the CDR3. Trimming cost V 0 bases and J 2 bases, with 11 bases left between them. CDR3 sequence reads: CASSLEVAGNTGELFF. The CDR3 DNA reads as TGCGCCAGCAGCTTGGAGGTGGCGGGTAACACCGGGGAGCTGTTTTTT.

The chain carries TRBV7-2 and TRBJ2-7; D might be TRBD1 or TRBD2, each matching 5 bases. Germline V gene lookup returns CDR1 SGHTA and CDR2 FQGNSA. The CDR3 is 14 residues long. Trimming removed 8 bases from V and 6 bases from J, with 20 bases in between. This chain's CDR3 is CASGTGSSAGEQYF. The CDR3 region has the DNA TGTGCCAGCGGGACCGGGTCCTCCGCCGGCGAGCAGTACTTC.

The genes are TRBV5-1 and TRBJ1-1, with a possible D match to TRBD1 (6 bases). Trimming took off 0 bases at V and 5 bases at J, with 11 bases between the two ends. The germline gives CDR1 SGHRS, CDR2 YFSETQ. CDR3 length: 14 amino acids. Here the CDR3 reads CASSLAGARTEAFF. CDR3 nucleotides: TGCGCCAGCAGCTTGGCGGGGGCTCGGACTGAAGCTTTCTTT.